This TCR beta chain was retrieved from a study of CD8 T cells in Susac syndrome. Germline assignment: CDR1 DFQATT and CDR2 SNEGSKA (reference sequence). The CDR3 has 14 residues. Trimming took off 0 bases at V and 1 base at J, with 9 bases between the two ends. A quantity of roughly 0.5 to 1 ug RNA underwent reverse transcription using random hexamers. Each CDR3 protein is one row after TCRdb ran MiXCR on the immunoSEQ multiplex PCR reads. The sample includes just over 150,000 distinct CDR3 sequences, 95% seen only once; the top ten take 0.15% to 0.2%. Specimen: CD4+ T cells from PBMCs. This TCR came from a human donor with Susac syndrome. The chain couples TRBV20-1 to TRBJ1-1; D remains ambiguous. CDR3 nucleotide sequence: TGCAGTGCTAGAGATCATCCAGGGAACACTGAAGCTTTCTTT. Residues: CSARDHPGNTEAFF.